These T cell receptor beta chains were read from a single sample in a study of cytomegalovirus exposure and HLA in healthy donors. Data came from immunoSEQ multiplex PCR; TCRdb stores just in-frame clones and leaves some out. The sample contains about 200,000 clones, roughly 83% of which appear only once. The specimen sequenced was PBMCs. These receptors were collected from a male donor in good health and CMV-seropositive. Each CDR3 is given with its conserved first and last residue. A D gene is named only where the DNA matches it firmly. Rows may omit the clone size; those that give it use once, few, many or a size class.

CDR3 protein	CDR3 DNA	clone size	D gene	V gene	J gene
CSVGVGLAGHEQFF	TGCAGCGTTGGGGTAGGACTAGCGGGCCATGAGCAGTTCTTC	-	TRBD2	TRBV29-1	TRBJ2-1
CASSMGQGANYGYTF	TGTGCCAGCAGTATGGGACAGGGAGCTAACTATGGCTACACCTTC	-	TRBD1	TRBV7-8	TRBJ1-2
CASSPGLAGAAGELFF	TGTGCCAGCAGCCCGGGACTAGCGGGGGCGGCCGGGGAGCTGTTTTTT	-	TRBD2	TRBV7-6	TRBJ2-2
CASSRLAGNVEQYF	TGTGCCAGCAGCCGACTAGCGGGGAATGTGGAGCAGTATTTT	few	TRBD2	TRBV7-6	TRBJ2-3
CASSTQGTSNTEAFF	TGTGCCAGCAGCACGCAGGGTACAAGTAACACTGAAGCTTTCTTT	-	-	TRBV7-2	TRBJ1-1
CASSLGQGATNEKLFF	TGCGCCAGCAGCTTGGGACAGGGGGCAACTAATGAAAAACTGTTTTTT	-	TRBD1	TRBV5-1	TRBJ1-4
CASSYNRGLYEQYF	TGTGCCAGCAGTTACAACAGGGGGCTATACGAGCAGTACTTC	-	TRBD1	TRBV6-8	TRBJ2-7
CASGTGTGTYEQYF	TGTGCCAGCGGTACCGGGACAGGGACCTACGAGCAGTACTTC	-	TRBD1	TRBV6-6	TRBJ2-7
CASTGGASTDTQYF	TGTGCCAGCACCGGGGGGGCAAGCACAGATACGCAGTATTTT	-	TRBD2	TRBV7-9	TRBJ2-3
CAISAGFTGELFF	TGTGCCATCAGTGCAGGGTTCACCGGGGAGCTGTTTTTT	once	-	TRBV10-3	TRBJ2-2
CASSATVDYGYTF	TGTGCCAGCTCAGCGACAGTAGACTATGGCTACACCTTC	few	-	TRBV18	TRBJ1-2
CASSLTVGGDRAGANVLTF	TGCGCCAGCAGCTTAACGGTCGGGGGAGACAGGGCGGGGGCCAACGTCCTGACTTTC	-	-	TRBV5-1	TRBJ2-6
CASSVSTGVGETQYF	TGTGCCAGCAGTGTCTCAACAGGGGTAGGAGAGACCCAGTACTTC	-	TRBD1	TRBV6-1	TRBJ2-5
CASSVGPGAKNIQYF	TGTGCCAGCAGCGTAGGGCCCGGGGCCAAAAACATTCAGTACTTC	-	-	TRBV9	TRBJ2-4
CASSPNRSYNEQFF	TGTGCCAGCAGTCCCAACAGATCCTACAATGAGCAGTTCTTC	-	-	TRBV27	TRBJ2-1
CATSGTRNEQFF	TGTGCCACATCCGGGACTAGGAATGAGCAGTTCTTC	-	TRBD2	TRBV27	TRBJ2-1